Reported below is one T cell receptor (beta chain). Repertoires were generated with immunoSEQ multiplex PCR, while TCRdb's copy carries only in-frame clones and drops some. The data contain thousands of clones, more than 75% of them seen just once; the ten biggest clones take up roughly 2.5%. This sample was taken from a study of tumor T cells in aggressive B-cell lymphoma. The J segment lost 7 bases and the V segment lost 5 bases, leaving 5 bases of the junction unmatched. Germline V CDR1 and CDR2: SGHAT, FQNNGV. The CDR3 is made up of 15 amino acids. This sequence joins TRBV11-2 and TRBJ2-1, with TRBD2 matching over 13 bases. The sequenced sample consisted of tumor tissue. The clonotype comes from an adult with diffuse large B cell lymphoma. The CDR3 sequence is CASSTLAGGLNEQFF. In DNA form, the CDR3 reads TGTGCCAGCAGCACACTAGCGGGGGGGCTTAATGAGCAGTTCTTC.